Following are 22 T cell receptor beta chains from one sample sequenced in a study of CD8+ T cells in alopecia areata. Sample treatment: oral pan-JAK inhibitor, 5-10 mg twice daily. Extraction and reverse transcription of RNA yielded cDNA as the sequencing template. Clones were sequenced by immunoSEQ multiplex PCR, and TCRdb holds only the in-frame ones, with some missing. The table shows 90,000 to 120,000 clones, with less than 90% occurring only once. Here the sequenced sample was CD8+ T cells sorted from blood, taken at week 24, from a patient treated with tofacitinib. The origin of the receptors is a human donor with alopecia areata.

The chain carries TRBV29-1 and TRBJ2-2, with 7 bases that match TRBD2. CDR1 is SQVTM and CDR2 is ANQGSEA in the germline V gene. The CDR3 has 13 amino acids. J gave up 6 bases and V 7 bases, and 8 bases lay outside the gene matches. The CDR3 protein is CSAPGGQAGELFF. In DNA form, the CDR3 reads TGCAGCGCACCGGGGGGTCAGGCCGGGGAGCTGTTTTTT.

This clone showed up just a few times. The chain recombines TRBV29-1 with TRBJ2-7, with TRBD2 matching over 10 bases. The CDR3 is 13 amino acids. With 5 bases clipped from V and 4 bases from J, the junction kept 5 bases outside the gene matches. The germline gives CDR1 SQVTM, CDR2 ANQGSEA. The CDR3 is CSVNLAGVYEQYF. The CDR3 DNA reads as TGCAGCGTTAACCTAGCGGGGGTGTACGAGCAGTACTTC.

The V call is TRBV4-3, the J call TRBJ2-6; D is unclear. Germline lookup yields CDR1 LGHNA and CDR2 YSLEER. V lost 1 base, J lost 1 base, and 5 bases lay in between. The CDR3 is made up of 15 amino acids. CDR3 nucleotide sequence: TGCGCCAGCAGCCAAGGAGCTTCTGGGGCCAACGTCCTGACTTTC. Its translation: CASSQGASGANVLTF.

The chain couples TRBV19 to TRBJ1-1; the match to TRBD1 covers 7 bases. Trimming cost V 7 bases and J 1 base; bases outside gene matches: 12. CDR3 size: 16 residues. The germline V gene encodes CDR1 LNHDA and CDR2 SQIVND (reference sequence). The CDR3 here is CASIGRGTVRNTEAFF. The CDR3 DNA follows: TGTGCCAGTATCGGAAGGGGGACAGTACGGAACACTGAAGCTTTCTTT.

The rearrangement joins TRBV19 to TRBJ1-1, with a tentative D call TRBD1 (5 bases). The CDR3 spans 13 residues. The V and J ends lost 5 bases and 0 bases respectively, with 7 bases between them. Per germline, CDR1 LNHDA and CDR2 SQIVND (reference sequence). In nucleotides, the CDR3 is TGTGCCAGTAGTCCAGGGCTGAACACTGAAGCTTTCTTT. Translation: CASSPGLNTEAFF.

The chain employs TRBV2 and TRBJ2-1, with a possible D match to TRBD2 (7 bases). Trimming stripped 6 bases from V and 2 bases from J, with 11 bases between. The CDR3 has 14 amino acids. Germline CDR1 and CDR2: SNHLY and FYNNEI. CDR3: CASRRGPPYNEQFF. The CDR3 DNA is TGTGCCAGCAGGCGGGGGCCACCCTACAATGAGCAGTTCTTC.

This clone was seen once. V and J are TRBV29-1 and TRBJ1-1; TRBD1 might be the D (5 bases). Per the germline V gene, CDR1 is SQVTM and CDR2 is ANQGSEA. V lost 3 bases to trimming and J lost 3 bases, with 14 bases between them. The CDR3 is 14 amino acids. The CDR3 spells CSVDEGRTDTEAFF. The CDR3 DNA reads TGCAGCGTTGACGAGGGGCGTACGGACACTGAAGCTTTCTTT. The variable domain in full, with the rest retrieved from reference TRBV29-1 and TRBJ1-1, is SAVISQKPSRDICQRGTSLTIQCQVDSQVTMMFWYRQQPGQSLTLIATANQGSEATYESGFVIDKFPISRPNLTFSTLTVSNMSPEDSSIYLCSVDEGRTDTEAFFGQGTRLTVV.

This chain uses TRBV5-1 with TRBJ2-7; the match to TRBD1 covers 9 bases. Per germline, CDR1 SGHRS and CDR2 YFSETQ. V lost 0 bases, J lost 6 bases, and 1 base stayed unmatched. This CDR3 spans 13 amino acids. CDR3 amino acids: CASSLDRGLEQYF. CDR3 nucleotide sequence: TGCGCCAGCAGCTTGGACAGGGGGCTCGAGCAGTACTTC.

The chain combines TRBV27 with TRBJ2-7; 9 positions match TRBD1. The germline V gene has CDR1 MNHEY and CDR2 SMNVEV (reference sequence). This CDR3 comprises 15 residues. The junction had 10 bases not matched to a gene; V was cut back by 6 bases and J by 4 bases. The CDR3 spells CASSDTGTGQYEQYF. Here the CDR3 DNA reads TGTGCCAGCAGCGATACCGGGACAGGGCAATACGAGCAGTACTTC.

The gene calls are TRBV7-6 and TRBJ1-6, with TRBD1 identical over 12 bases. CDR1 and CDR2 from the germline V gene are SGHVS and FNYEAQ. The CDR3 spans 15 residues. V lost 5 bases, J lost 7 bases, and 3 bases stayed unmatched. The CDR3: CASSTGQGANSPLHF. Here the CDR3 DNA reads TGTGCCAGCAGCACGGGACAGGGGGCGAATTCACCCCTCCACTTT. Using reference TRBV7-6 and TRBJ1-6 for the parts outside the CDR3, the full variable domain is GAGVSQSPRYKVTKRGQDVALRCDPISGHVSLYWYRQALGQGPEFLTYFNYEAQQDKSGLPNDRFSAERPEGSISTLTIQRTEQRDSAMYRCASSTGQGANSPLHFGNGTRLTVT.

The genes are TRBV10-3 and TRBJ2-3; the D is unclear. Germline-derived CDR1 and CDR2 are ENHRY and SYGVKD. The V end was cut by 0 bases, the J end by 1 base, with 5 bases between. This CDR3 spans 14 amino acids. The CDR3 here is CAISESYGTDTQYF. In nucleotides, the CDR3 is TGTGCCATCAGTGAGTCATACGGCACAGATACGCAGTATTTT.

The CDR3 sequence: CASSLVYQATYEQYF. In DNA, the CDR3 is TGTGCCAGCAGCTTAGTGTACCAAGCCACATACGAGCAGTACTTC. The J gene is TRBJ2-7, the V gene TRBV7-2, with D unclear. CDR1 and CDR2 from the germline V gene are SGHTA and FQGNSA. Trimming took off 1 base at V and 4 bases at J, with 14 bases between the two ends. The CDR3 extends over 15 amino acids.

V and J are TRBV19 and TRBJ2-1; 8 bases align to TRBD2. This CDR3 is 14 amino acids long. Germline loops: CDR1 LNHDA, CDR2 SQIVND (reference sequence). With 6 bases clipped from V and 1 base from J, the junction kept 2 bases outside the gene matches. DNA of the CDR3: TGTGCCAGTAGATCGGGGGGGTCCTACAATGAGCAGTTCTTC. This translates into CASRSGGSYNEQFF. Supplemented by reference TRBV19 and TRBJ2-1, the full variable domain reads DGGITQSPKYLFRKEGQNVTLSCEQNLNHDAMYWYRQDPGQGLRLIYYSQIVNDFQKGDIAEGYSVSREKKESFPLTVTSAQKNPTAFYLCASRSGGSYNEQFFGPGTRLTVL.

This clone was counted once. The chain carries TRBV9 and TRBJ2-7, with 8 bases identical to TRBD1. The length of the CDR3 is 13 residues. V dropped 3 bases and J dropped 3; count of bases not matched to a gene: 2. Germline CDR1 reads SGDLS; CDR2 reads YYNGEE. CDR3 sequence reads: CASSEGTGYEQYF. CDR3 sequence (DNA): TGTGCCAGCAGCGAAGGGACAGGCTACGAGCAGTACTTC.

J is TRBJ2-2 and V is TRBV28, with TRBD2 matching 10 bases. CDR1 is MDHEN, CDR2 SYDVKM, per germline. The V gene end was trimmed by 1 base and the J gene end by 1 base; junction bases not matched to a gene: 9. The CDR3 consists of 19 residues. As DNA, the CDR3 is TGTGCCAGCAGTTTATTCCTTCGACTAGCGGGTCTGAACACCGGGGAGCTGTTTTTT. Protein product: CASSLFLRLAGLNTGELFF.

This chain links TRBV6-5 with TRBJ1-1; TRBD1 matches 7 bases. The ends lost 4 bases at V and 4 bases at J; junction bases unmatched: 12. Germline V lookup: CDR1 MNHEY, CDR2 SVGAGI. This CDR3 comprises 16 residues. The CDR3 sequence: CASSLPSRGIGTEAFF. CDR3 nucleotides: TGTGCCAGCAGTTTGCCCAGCAGGGGGATTGGCACTGAAGCTTTCTTT.

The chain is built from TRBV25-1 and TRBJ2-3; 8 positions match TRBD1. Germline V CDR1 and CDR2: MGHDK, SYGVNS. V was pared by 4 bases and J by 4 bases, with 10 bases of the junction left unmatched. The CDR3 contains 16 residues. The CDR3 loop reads CASSASVVTGADTQYF. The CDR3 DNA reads TGTGCCAGCAGTGCCAGCGTCGTGACAGGGGCAGATACGCAGTATTTT.

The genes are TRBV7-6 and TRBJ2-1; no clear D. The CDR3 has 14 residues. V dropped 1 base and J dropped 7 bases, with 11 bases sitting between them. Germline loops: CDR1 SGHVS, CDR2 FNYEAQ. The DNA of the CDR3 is TGTGCCAGCAGCTTAGGCCCCCTGGGAAATGAGCAGTTCTTC. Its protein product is CASSLGPLGNEQFF.

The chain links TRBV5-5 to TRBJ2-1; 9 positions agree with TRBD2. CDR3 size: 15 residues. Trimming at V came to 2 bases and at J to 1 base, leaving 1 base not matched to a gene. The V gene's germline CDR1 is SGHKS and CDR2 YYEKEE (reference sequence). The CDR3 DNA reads TGTGCCAGCAGCTTTCTAGCGGGGTCCTACAATGAGCAGTTCTTC. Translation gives CASSFLAGSYNEQFF.

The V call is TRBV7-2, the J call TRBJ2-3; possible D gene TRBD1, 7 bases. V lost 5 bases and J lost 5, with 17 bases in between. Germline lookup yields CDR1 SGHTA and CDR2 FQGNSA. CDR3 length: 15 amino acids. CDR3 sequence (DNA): TGTGCCAGCAGCCCAGCAGGGGGGCATGGAGATACGCAGTATTTT. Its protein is CASSPAGGHGDTQYF.

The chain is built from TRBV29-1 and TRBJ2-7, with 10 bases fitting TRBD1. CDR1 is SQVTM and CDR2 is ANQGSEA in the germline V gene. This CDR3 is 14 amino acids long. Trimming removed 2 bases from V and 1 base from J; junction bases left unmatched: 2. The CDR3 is CSVERTGGSYEQYF. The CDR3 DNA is TGCAGCGTTGAACGGACAGGGGGATCCTACGAGCAGTACTTC.

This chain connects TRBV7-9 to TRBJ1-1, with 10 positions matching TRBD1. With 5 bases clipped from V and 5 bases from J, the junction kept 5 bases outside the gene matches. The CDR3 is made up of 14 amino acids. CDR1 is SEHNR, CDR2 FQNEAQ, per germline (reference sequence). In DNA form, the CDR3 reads TGTGCCAGCAGCCCTCGGACAGGGGGGACTGAAGCTTTCTTT. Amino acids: CASSPRTGGTEAFF.